One and the same sample provided the 13 T cell receptor beta chains below, sequenced in a study of radiation and T cells in renal cell carcinoma. As to time point: blood 2 weeks post-SBRT. Treatment of the sample: 15 Gy SBRT to primary tumor, nephrectomy 4 weeks later. Profiling relied on immunoSEQ multiplex PCR, and the TCRdb table lists in-frame clones only, not all of them. Of 160,000 or so clones listed, roughly 86% are singletons. This sample comprised blood, obtained from a patient whose treatment included radiotherapy and nephrectomy. The receptors were sampled from a woman aged 50 to 60 with renal cell carcinoma.

This chain uses TRBV18 with TRBJ1-3, with D unclear. Trimming cost V 3 bases and J 0 bases, with 9 bases left between them. This CDR3 region has 15 residues. The germline CDR1 and CDR2 sequences are KGHSH and LQKENI. In nucleotides, the CDR3 is TGTGCCAGCTCACCTTCCGTCAACTCTGGAAACACCATATATTTT. Translated: CASSPSVNSGNTIYF.

The V and J genes are TRBV19 and TRBJ1-2, with unresolved D. The V gene lost 7 bases and the J gene lost 5 bases, with 20 bases spanning the gap. Germline loops: CDR1 LNHDA, CDR2 SQIVND (reference sequence). The CDR3 loop spans 15 amino acids. CDR3 sequence reads: CASTPGGRLNYGYTF. The CDR3 nucleotides are TGTGCCAGTACCCCGGGCGGCAGATTAAATTATGGCTACACCTTC. Full variable domain (rest looked up from reference TRBV19 and TRBJ1-2): DGGITQSPKYLFRKEGQNVTLSCEQNLNHDAMYWYRQDPGQGLRLIYYSQIVNDFQKGDIAEGYSVSREKKESFPLTVTSAQKNPTAFYLCASTPGGRLNYGYTFGSGTRLTVV.

The sample holds one count of this clone. The chain carries TRBV29-1 and TRBJ2-1, with 9 bases that match TRBD1. Per germline, CDR1 SQVTM and CDR2 ANQGSEA. The CDR3 totals 16 residues. V gave up 0 bases and J gave up 6 bases; unmatched junction bases: 9. Here the CDR3 reads CSVEDPGQGFFNEQFF. DNA for the CDR3: TGCAGCGTTGAAGATCCCGGACAGGGGTTCTTCAATGAGCAGTTCTTC.

The genes are TRBV2 and TRBJ2-5; D remains unclear. V shed 4 bases and J shed 3 bases, with 9 bases lying between them. The germline V gene encodes CDR1 SNHLY and CDR2 FYNNEI. This CDR3 contains 13 residues. For the CDR3, the DNA is TGTGCCAGCAGTGCCCTTGGGGAAGAGACCCAGTACTTC. Encoded protein: CASSALGEETQYF.

The V and J genes are TRBV11-3 and TRBJ2-7; TRBD1 might be the D (6 bases). Trimming stripped 0 bases from V and 7 bases from J, with 13 bases between. The CDR3 is made up of 14 amino acids. The germline CDR1 and CDR2 sequences are SGHNT and YENEEA. The CDR3 spells CASSLEGGAREQYF. CDR3 in DNA: TGTGCCAGCAGCTTAGAAGGGGGAGCTCGTGAGCAGTACTTC.

The rearrangement links TRBV18 to TRBJ1-6; weak D call: TRBD1 (6 bases). V was clipped by 6 bases and J by 0 bases, with 21 bases between them. The CDR3 totals 19 residues. Germline-derived CDR1 and CDR2 are KGHSH and LQKENI. CDR3 in amino acids: CASSATGLLGSSYNSPLHF. CDR3 DNA: TGTGCCAGCTCCGCTACAGGGTTGCTTGGGAGCTCCTATAATTCACCCCTCCACTTT.

The V gene is TRBV25-1, the J gene TRBJ1-2; TRBD1 agrees at 8 bases. After removal of 3 bases from V and 5 bases from J, the junction contained 2 bases not matched to a gene. The CDR3 is made up of 13 amino acids. CDR1 is MGHDK, CDR2 SYGVNS, per germline. CDR3 sequence reads: CASSDRGLYGYTF. CDR3 DNA: TGTGCCAGCAGTGACAGGGGGCTATATGGCTACACCTTC.

The chain combines TRBV2 with TRBJ1-2; 7 bases are a match to TRBD1. Germline V lookup: CDR1 SNHLY, CDR2 FYNNEI. This CDR3 contains 13 residues. Germline trimming cut 6 bases from V and 6 bases from J; bases unmatched to any gene: 7. The CDR3 DNA follows: TGTGCCAGCAGAGAGACAGGGTTGAATGGCTACACCTTC. As protein: CASRETGLNGYTF.

To note about this clone: A junction boundary mismatches the germline segment, possibly from a read error. The chain uses TRBV7-2 and TRBJ2-1; tentatively, D is TRBD1 (5 bases). Germline V gene data show CDR1 as SGHTA and CDR2 as FQGNSA. The CDR3 extends over 12 amino acids. The CDR3, as DNA: TGTGCCAGCAGCTTAGCGCGCCTCAGGGCGATCTTC. This translates into CASSLARLRAIF.

V gene TRBV9 combines with J gene TRBJ2-5; TRBD2 is a possible D gene (5 bases). In germline, CDR1 is SGDLS, CDR2 YYNGEE. The CDR3 totals 14 residues. With 0 bases removed from V and 2 bases from J, the gap between germline ends came to 8 bases. The CDR3 DNA reads as TGTGCCAGCAGCGTAGGCGGGCAACAAGAGACCCAGTACTTC. Its protein is CASSVGGQQETQYF.

V is TRBV6-1 and J is TRBJ2-3; maybe TRBD2 (5 bases). This CDR3 comprises 13 residues. The V end lost 2 bases, the J end lost 6 bases, and 9 bases lay between the germline ends. Germline V gene data show CDR1 as MNHNS and CDR2 as SASEGT. CDR3 in amino acids: CASSETRGDTQYF. In DNA form, the CDR3 reads TGTGCCAGCAGTGAAACTAGAGGGGATACGCAGTATTTT.

This rearrangement joins TRBV30 to TRBJ2-5; 9 bases are a match to TRBD2. The germline V gene encodes CDR1 GTSNPN and CDR2 SVGIG (reference sequence). J lost 4 bases, V lost 0 bases, and 6 bases had no gene match. The CDR3 has 15 amino acids. Here the CDR3 DNA reads TGTGCCTGGAGTGTACGAAGCGGGGGGTCAGAGACCCAGTACTTC. It specifies CAWSVRSGGSETQYF.

The gene calls are TRBV25-1 and TRBJ2-2; 11 bases are a match to TRBD1. V lost 8 bases, J lost 6 bases, and 5 bases stayed unmatched. The germline gives CDR1 MGHDK, CDR2 SYGVNS. The CDR3 is 14 amino acids. The CDR3 DNA sequence: TGTGCCAGCTACGGGACAGGGGGTGCCGGGGAGCTGTTTTTT. It is translated as CASYGTGGAGELFF.